The 2 T cell receptor beta chains reported below all come from one sample, sequenced in a study of early T cells in non-severe SARS-CoV-2 infection. One entry per CDR3 protein results from TCRdb running MiXCR on the 5' RACE reads. The sample holds some 82,000 distinct CDR3 sequences; about 12% are singletons and the top ten take under 3%. The sequencing input was whole blood. These receptors came from an adult who was a healthcare worker with PCR-confirmed SARS-CoV-2 infection or an uninfected control (not recorded which).

This clonotype was recorded many times. The chain couples TRBV5-5 to TRBJ2-1; TRBD2 aligns across 14 bases. Germline CDR1 reads SGHKS; CDR2 reads YYEKEE (reference sequence). V was clipped by 5 bases and J by 8 bases; unmatched bases: 3. The CDR3 is 14 residues long. For the CDR3, the DNA is TGTGCCAGCAGGAGACTAGCGGGAGGGGATGAGCAGTTCTTC. It translates to CASRRLAGGDEQFF. The full variable domain, rest sourced from reference TRBV5-5 and TRBJ2-1, is DAGVTQSPTHLIKTRGQQVTLRCSPISGHKSVSWYQQVLGQGPQFIFQYYEKEERGRGNFPDRFSARQFPNYSSELNVNALLLGDSALYLCASRRLAGGDEQFFGPGTRLTVL.

This sequence joins TRBV7-2 and TRBJ2-1; TRBD2 matches at 12 bases. V shed 3 bases and J 3 bases; nucleotides not matched to a gene: 6. Germline V gene lookup returns CDR1 SGHTA and CDR2 FQGNSA. This CDR3 has 17 residues. CDR3: CASSFASGGVLYNEQFF. Written as DNA, the CDR3 is TGTGCCAGCAGCTTTGCTAGCGGGGGGGTACTCTACAATGAGCAGTTCTTC.